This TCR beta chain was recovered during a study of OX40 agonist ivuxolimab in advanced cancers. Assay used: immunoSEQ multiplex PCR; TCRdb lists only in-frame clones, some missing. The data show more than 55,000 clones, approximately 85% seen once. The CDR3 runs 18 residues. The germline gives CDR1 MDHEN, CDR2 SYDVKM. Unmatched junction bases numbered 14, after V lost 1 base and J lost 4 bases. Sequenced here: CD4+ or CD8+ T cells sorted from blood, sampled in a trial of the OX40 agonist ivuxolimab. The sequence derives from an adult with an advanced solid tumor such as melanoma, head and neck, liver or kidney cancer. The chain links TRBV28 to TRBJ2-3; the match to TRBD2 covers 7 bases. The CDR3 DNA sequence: TGTGCCAGCAGTTTATCCGGGGGGTGGATATATTCGGCAGATACGCAGTATTTT. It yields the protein CASSLSGGWIYSADTQYF.